This TCR beta chain comes out of a study of blood T cell repertoires in COVID-19. Looking at the study overall: COVID-19 samples, acute and convalescent, were from the United States, Italy and Spain. The analysed material was cDNA or gDNA that came from T cells, B-cell-depleted T cells, or PBMCs.

In the original workflow: Scientists estimated how many nucleated cells there were by amplifying reference gene primers. Repertoires were generated with immunoSEQ multiplex PCR, while TCRdb's copy carries only in-frame clones and drops some. V and J calls and clone size are given by that table; D and trimming were obtained from the DNA. The top ten hold about 6.2% of the sample, which has 190,000 or so clones, approximately 90% seen once. This clone has a handful of counts. The CDR3 consists of 12 residues. The germline gives CDR1 MNHEY, CDR2 SVGAGI. The chain recombines TRBV6-5 with TRBJ1-3, with D possibly matching TRBD1 (5 bases). Sample: peripheral blood. The sequence was collected from a man between 60 and 75 years old who had recovered from COVID-19. The DNA of the CDR3 is TGTGCTGCCCAGGGTAATCGGAACACCATATATTTT. Translating gives CAAQGNRNTIYF.